This TCR beta chain was retrieved from a study of OX40 agonist ivuxolimab in advanced cancers. In the study overall: Ivuxolimab was a fully human IgG2 agonistic monoclonal antibody targeting the costimulatory receptor OX40 (CD134). Intravenous ivuxolimab was administered to patients every 2 weeks at six dose levels: 0.01, 0.1, 0.3, 1.5, 3 and 10 mg/kg. Of the roughly 51 patients in dose escalation, some 20 had hepatocellular carcinoma, some 15 had melanoma, 9 had renal cell carcinoma and 9 had head and neck cancer. In the dose-escalation cohort, approximately 82% of patients were male, and the mean age was approximately 60 years, with a range of roughly 20 to 85. Prior anti-PD-1, anti-PD-L1 or anti-CTLA-4 therapy was permitted, and checkpoint inhibitors had been received by about 44% of dose-escalation patients. Partial responses occurred in three dose-escalation patients, of whom one had hepatocellular carcinoma and two had cutaneous melanoma. Peripheral TCRbeta sequencing was intended to test whether TCR sequence diversity was altered and clonal T-cell expansion was caused by ivuxolimab. The monotherapy dose-escalation portion (N of about 50 patients) of the phase I ivuxolimab trial is reported in the paper.

Genomic DNA was extracted from sorted cells for sequencing of the TCRbeta CDR3 region. The immunoSEQ Assay was used to sequence the TCRbeta CDR3 regions. Not all clones reach the TCRdb copy of this immuneACCESS table, which keeps in-frame sequences only. Checked studies attribute under half of the gap to unresolved V genes and leave the rest unexplained. The sample table contains 65,000 to 85,000 clones; only one count was recorded for about 88% of them. Of the sample, 2.4% falls within the top ten clones. Patients with autoimmune disease history or receiving systemic immunosuppression were excluded from the trial. Peripheral blood for TCR sequencing was drawn from every dose cohort at baseline, at cycle 4 day 1 and at cycle 7 day 1. Samples were obtained from an open-label, multicenter, first-in-human phase I dose-escalation trial of ivuxolimab. The trial enrolled adults with locally advanced or metastatic head and neck squamous cell, hepatocellular, melanoma or renal cell carcinoma. Before TCR sequencing, CD4+ and CD8+ T cells were separately sorted from peripheral blood.

Summary of the overall study and its limitations: Antigen specificity was not determined for the clonally expanded peripheral T cells. Clonal expansion of both CD4+ and CD8+ blood T cells was observed from baseline to week 6 at doses 0.1 to 3.0 mg/kg. Low levels of normalized T-cell clonal expansion were also seen in some patients who did not respond. On average, CD8+ T cells showed more expanded clones than CD4+ T cells after ivuxolimab. In the 0.1-3.0 mg/kg groups, partial responders were among the patients with the lowest normalized peripheral clonal expansion, particularly in CD8+ T cells.

V is cut back by 5 bases and J by 6 bases, with 11 bases in the junction unmatched. Looking up the germline V gene yields CDR1 MNHEY and CDR2 SVGAGI. Taken from cysteine to phenylalanine, the CDR3 has 15 residues. CDR3 DNA is the only sequence kept; it has 45 bases, read in frame from the first base. On this clone: Its antigen is still unknown. No base quality information exists; no much larger clone differs at one position.

Rearrangement joined TRBV6-5 to TRBJ2-7, with 9 junctional bases fitting TRBD1. The clonotype comes from an adult with an advanced solid tumor such as melanoma, head and neck, liver or kidney cancer. The sequencing here drew on CD4+ or CD8+ T cells sorted from blood, taken in a trial of the OX40 agonist ivuxolimab. The DNA sequence is given as TGTGCCAGCAGTCCGGGACAGGGACGTGGGGCCGAGCAGTACTTC. This yields the protein CASSPGQGRGAEQYF.